One sample yielded the 17 T cell receptor beta chains listed below, sequenced in a study of T cell clonotyping in hematopoietic cell transplantation. TCRdb keeps only in-frame clones here, not all; method: immunoSEQ multiplex PCR. The sample yields about 41,000 clones, about 95% seen once. The sequenced sample was peripheral blood mononuclear cells. The receptors here all came from a man younger than 40 in good health. Some clones in this sample may be carry-over from other donors' samples.

Written as DNA, the CDR3 is TGTGCCAGCACTCCGGGAGGGCTAAACACTGAAGCTTTCTTT. It translates to CASTPGGLNTEAFF. The chain uses TRBV6-1 and TRBJ1-1; D is uncertain. The length of the CDR3 is 14 residues. Per germline, CDR1 MNHNS and CDR2 SASEGT. V was cut by 7 bases and J by 2 bases, with 14 bases left in between.

This clone was counted a single time. The chain recombines TRBV11-3 with TRBJ2-5; D is unresolved. CDR1 is SGHNT, CDR2 YENEEA, per germline. V lost 4 bases to trimming and J lost 1 base, with 4 bases between them. The CDR3 runs 12 residues. The CDR3 loop reads CASSSGQETQYF. CDR3 DNA sequence: TGTGCCAGCAGCTCTGGCCAAGAGACCCAGTACTTC.

V is TRBV4-3 and J is TRBJ1-5; possibly TRBD1 for D (5 bases). This CDR3 is built from 15 residues. V was shortened by 0 bases and J by 6 bases, with 12 bases between the two germline ends. Germline V gene sequence: CDR1 LGHNA, CDR2 YSLEER. CDR3 sequence (DNA): TGCGCCAGCAGCCAAGATTGGCTAACAGGTCAGCCCCAGCATTTT. Protein product: CASSQDWLTGQPQHF.

This clone showed up just once. CDR3 nucleotide sequence: TGTGCCTCCAGCCCGAGGGGGACAGGGGGAGCCGGGGAGCTGTTTTTT. Its translation is CASSPRGTGGAGELFF. J is TRBJ2-2 and V is TRBV10-3, with 11 bases matching TRBD1. The V and J ends lost 11 bases and 6 bases, in that order; junction bases with no gene match: 14. Germline loops: CDR1 ENHRY, CDR2 SYGVKD. The CDR3 is made up of 16 amino acids.

This sequence joins TRBV9 and TRBJ1-3, with TRBD1 matching over 7 bases. The germline CDR1 and CDR2 sequences are SGDLS and YYNGEE. Trimming at V came to 7 bases and at J to 0 bases, leaving 1 base not matched to a gene. The CDR3 extends over 13 amino acids. The CDR3: CASGDSSGNTIYF. For the CDR3, the DNA is TGTGCCAGCGGGGACAGCTCTGGAAACACCATATATTTT.

J is TRBJ1-3 and V is TRBV25-1; weak D call: TRBD1 (6 bases). CDR1 and CDR2 (germline): MGHDK, SYGVNS. V was trimmed by 3 bases and J by 0 bases, leaving 15 bases between them. This CDR3 comprises 17 residues. In nucleotides, the CDR3 is TGTGCCAGCAGTGAGGGTTTGGCCAGGGGCTCTGGAAACACCATATATTTT. It encodes CASSEGLARGSGNTIYF.

The chain employs TRBV7-7 and TRBJ2-5; perhaps TRBD1 as D (6 bases). The V and J ends lost 6 bases and 5 bases respectively, with 13 bases between them. The CDR3 contains 13 residues. The germline V gene has CDR1 SSHAT and CDR2 FNYEAQ (reference sequence). The CDR3 DNA reads as TGTGCCAGCAGTTCGAACAGGGACGAGACCCAGTACTTC. It is translated as CASSSNRDETQYF.

This chain uses TRBV5-1 with TRBJ1-1; D remains ambiguous. Germline V lookup: CDR1 SGHRS, CDR2 YFSETQ. V was shortened by 0 bases and J by 3 bases, with 6 bases between the two germline ends. There are 13 residues in the CDR3. CDR3 sequence reads: CASSLVSDTEAFF. The CDR3 coding sequence is TGCGCCAGCAGCTTGGTCTCGGACACTGAAGCTTTCTTT.

V usage is TRBV5-8 and J usage is TRBJ1-2; perhaps TRBD1 as D (6 bases). Germline CDR1 and CDR2: SGHTS and YDEGEE. Trimming stripped 3 bases from V and 6 bases from J, with 27 bases between. The CDR3 spans 18 residues. In nucleotides, the CDR3 is TGTGCCAGCAGCTCGGTTGAAGGGACACCTCTGTATCTTGATGGCTACACCTTC. Protein product: CASSSVEGTPLYLDGYTF. The full variable domain, its missing parts supplied by reference TRBV5-8 and TRBJ1-2, is EAGVTQSPTHLIKTRGQQATLRCSPISGHTSVYWYQQALGLGLQFLLWYDEGEERNRGNFPPRFSGRQFPNYSSELNVNALELEDSALYLCASSSVEGTPLYLDGYTFGSGTRLTVV.

V and J are TRBV30 and TRBJ1-3; D uncertain. Trimming pared 2 bases from V and 7 bases from J, leaving 15 bases between. Germline values: CDR1 GTSNPN, CDR2 SVGIG (reference sequence). The CDR3 sequence is 14 residues long. CDR3: CAWSFDSLVNTIYF. The CDR3 bases are TGTGCCTGGAGTTTTGATTCGTTGGTGAACACCATATATTTT.

The chain couples TRBV5-1 to TRBJ2-7; 10 bases are a match to TRBD2. CDR1 SGHRS and CDR2 YFSETQ come from the germline V gene. With V trimmed by 5 bases and J by 2 bases, 7 bases remained unmatched. This CDR3 has 15 amino acids. This CDR3 reads CASRAGLAETYEQYF. CDR3 sequence (DNA): TGCGCCAGCAGAGCTGGACTAGCGGAAACCTACGAGCAGTACTTC.

V and J are TRBV7-9 and TRBJ2-2, with 10 bases identical to TRBD2. The ends lost 4 bases at V and 0 bases at J; junction bases unmatched: 8. In germline, CDR1 is SEHNR, CDR2 FQNEAQ (reference sequence). This CDR3 has 18 amino acids. CDR3 in amino acids: CASSSPGLANPNTGELFF. For the CDR3, the DNA is TGTGCCAGCAGCTCCCCGGGACTAGCGAACCCGAACACCGGGGAGCTGTTTTTT.

The V call is TRBV6-6, the J call TRBJ2-7, with TRBD2 matching over 8 bases. This CDR3 comprises 16 residues. Germline V gives CDR1 MNHNY, CDR2 SVGAGI (reference sequence). The ends lost 0 bases at V and 4 bases at J; junction bases unmatched: 8. For the CDR3, the DNA is TGTGCCAGCAGTTACTCAGCCGGGGGGGAGGTTTACGAGCAGTACTTC. Protein sequence: CASSYSAGGEVYEQYF.

A single count supports this clone. The CDR3 DNA reads as TGTGCCAGTAGTATCCGGGAAAGTGTCACTGAAGCTTTCTTT. Amino acids: CASSIRESVTEAFF. This chain links TRBV19 with TRBJ1-1; D is undetermined. Germline CDR1 is LNHDA and CDR2 is SQIVND (reference sequence). The length of the CDR3 is 14 residues. Trimming stripped 3 bases from V and 4 bases from J, with 12 bases between. Combining the CDR3 with reference TRBV19 and TRBJ1-1 gives the whole variable domain DGGITQSPKYLFRKEGQNVTLSCEQNLNHDAMYWYRQDPGQGLRLIYYSQIVNDFQKGDIAEGYSVSREKKESFPLTVTSAQKNPTAFYLCASSIRESVTEAFFGQGTRLTVV.

This clone has only one observation. The rearrangement uses TRBV25-1 and TRBJ2-3; D not certain. The CDR3 spans 14 residues. Trimming left V 2 bases short and J 2 bases short, with 8 bases between. Germline loops: CDR1 MGHDK, CDR2 SYGVNS. DNA for the CDR3: TGTGCCAGCAGTGAACCGGTTCACACAGATACGCAGTATTTT. It translates to CASSEPVHTDTQYF. Variable domain in full (rest from reference TRBV25-1 and TRBJ2-3): EADIYQTPRYLVIGTGKKITLECSQTMGHDKMYWYQQDPGMELHLIHYSYGVNSTEKGDLSSESTVSRIRTEHFPLTLESARPSHTSQYLCASSEPVHTDTQYFGPGTRLTVL.

This chain uses TRBV5-6 with TRBJ2-4; D uncertain. V was shortened by 0 bases and J by 8 bases, with 12 bases between the two germline ends. Germline lookup yields CDR1 SGHDT and CDR2 YYEEEE. CDR3 size: 14 residues. The CDR3 sequence is CASSLGLGLDIQYF. For the CDR3, the DNA is TGTGCCAGCAGCTTGGGGTTAGGGTTGGACATTCAGTACTTC.

The CDR3: CASSPAGQQPQHF. CDR3 bases: TGTGCCAGCAGCCCGGCAGGGCAACAGCCCCAGCATTTT. The gene calls are TRBV4-2 and TRBJ1-5; D is perhaps TRBD1 (5 bases). This CDR3 comprises 13 residues. The germline V and J ends were trimmed by 4 bases and 7 bases, with 11 bases remaining between them. Germline values: CDR1 LGHNA, CDR2 YNFKEQ.